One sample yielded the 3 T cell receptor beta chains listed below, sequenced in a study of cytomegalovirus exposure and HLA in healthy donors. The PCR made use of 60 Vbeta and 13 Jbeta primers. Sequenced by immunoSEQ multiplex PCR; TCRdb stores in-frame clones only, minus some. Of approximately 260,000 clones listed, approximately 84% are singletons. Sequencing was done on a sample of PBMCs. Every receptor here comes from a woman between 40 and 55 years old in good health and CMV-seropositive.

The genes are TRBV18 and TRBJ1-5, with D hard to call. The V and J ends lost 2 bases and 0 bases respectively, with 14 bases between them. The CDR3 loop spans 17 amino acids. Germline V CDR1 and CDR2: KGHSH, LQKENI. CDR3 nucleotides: TGTGCCAGCTCACCATGGGAGACGCGCGATAGCAATCAGCCCCAGCATTTT. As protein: CASSPWETRDSNQPQHF.

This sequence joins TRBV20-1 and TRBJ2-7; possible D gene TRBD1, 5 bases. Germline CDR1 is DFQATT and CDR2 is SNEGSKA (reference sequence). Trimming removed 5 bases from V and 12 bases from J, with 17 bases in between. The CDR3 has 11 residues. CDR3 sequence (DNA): TGCAGTGCTGGCAAGGGGTCCGTAGGGTACTTC. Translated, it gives CSAGKGSVGYF.

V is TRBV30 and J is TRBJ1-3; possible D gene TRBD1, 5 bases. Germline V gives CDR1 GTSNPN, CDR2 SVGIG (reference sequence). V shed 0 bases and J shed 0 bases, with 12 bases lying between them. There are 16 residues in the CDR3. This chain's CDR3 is CAWSVPGPSSGNTIYF. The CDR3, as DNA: TGTGCCTGGAGTGTGCCAGGGCCCAGCTCTGGAAACACCATATATTTT.